In its sample, the clone carrying this T cell receptor (beta chain) was seen a few times. This sample was taken from a study of blood T cell repertoires in COVID-19. After removal of 5 bases from V and 6 bases from J, the junction contained 7 bases not matched to a gene. The length of the CDR3 is 14 residues. Germline V CDR1 and CDR2: MNHEY, SVGAGI. The repertoire was sequenced with immunoSEQ multiplex PCR; TCRdb's copy has only in-frame clones and lacks some. The table includes about 370,000 clones, approximately 89% detected once. The receptor was isolated from a woman in her twenties or thirties who had recovered from COVID-19. The specimen sequenced was PBMCs or T cells enriched from blood (not recorded which). The chain combines TRBV6-5 with TRBJ1-5, with 7 bases aligning to TRBD1. The CDR3: CASSRGQVLQPQHF. CDR3 coding DNA: TGTGCCAGCAGTCGTGGACAGGTTCTTCAGCCCCAGCATTTT.